The source of this T cell receptor (beta chain) is a study of cytotoxic CD8 clonotypes in ibrutinib-treated CLL. Study background: Outcomes included around 24 partial and 2 complete responses; after median about 5.5 years, roughly 15 stayed remitted and about twelve progressed.

The table lists this clone with a few counts. Profiled with immunoSEQ multiplex PCR; TCRdb holds only in-frame clones, not every one. The repertoire includes around 70,000 clones, 75% to 85% of them detected once, and roughly 7.5% sits in the top ten. With cryopreserved PBMCs as the source, around 2 micrograms of genomic DNA went to TCR beta libraries. Trimming took 3 bases from V and 2 from J, leaving 9 bases between them. Germline V gene data show CDR1 as SNHLY and CDR2 as FYNNEI. The length of the CDR3 is 14 residues. The V call is TRBV2, the J call TRBJ2-3, with D uncertain. The sequence derives from a human donor with chronic lymphocytic leukemia. Sequencing was performed on PBMCs, taken at disease progression, from a patient treated with ibrutinib. CDR3 protein: CASSEGPNTDTQYF. The CDR3, as DNA: TGTGCCAGCAGTGAGGGCCCCAACACAGATACGCAGTATTTT.